The rows below give T cell receptor beta chains drawn from one sample of a study of shared T cell receptors in the human thymus. Produced via immunoSEQ multiplex PCR; TCRdb's table is partial and in-frame only. The data contain about 730,000 clones, 80% to 90% of them seen just once; the ten biggest clones take up over 0.008%. These data were also reused for a study on human thymus T cells.

The sequencing sample was made of thymocytes. Receptors were obtained from a girl less than two years old with a congenital heart defect. The CDR3 runs from the conserved cysteine through the conserved F or W. The D gene is left open where the match is weak. Rows give clone size only sometimes, using once, few, many, or a class for an expanded clone.

few,TRBV6-5,TRBJ2-7,TRBD2,TGTGCCAGCAGTTACGGCAGGGAGGGACGCGAGCAGTACTTC,CASSYGREGREQYF
NA,TRBV5-6,TRBJ1-3,NA,TGTGCCAGCAGCTTGTGGGGGCCCCAGGTTGTCTCTGGAAACACCATATATTTT,CASSLWGPQVVSGNTIYF
NA,TRBV5-5,TRBJ2-7,TRBD1,TGTGCCAGCAGCTTGGTCGCTGGAAAGGGGGCGCAGCCCTACGAGCAGTACTTC,CASSLVAGKGAQPYEQYF
NA,TRBV7-6,TRBJ2-5,TRBD2,TGTGCCAGCAGCTTAGCGTTCGGGGGGGCCGGGGGTGGATTACGAGAGACCCAGTACTTC,CASSLAFGGAGGGLRETQYF
NA,TRBV11-1,TRBJ2-2,TRBD1,TGTGCCAGCAGCTTACCGACAGGGCCGCCCCTCGGGGAGCTGTTTTTT,CASSLPTGPPLGELFF
NA,TRBV19,TRBJ2-5,TRBD1,TGTGCCAGCACAGGGGGCGGAGAGACCCAGTACTTC,CASTGGGETQYF
few,TRBV13,TRBJ1-2,NA,TGTGCCAGCAGCTTAGCGTGGAGGGGCTTAAAGTATGGCTACACCTTC,CASSLAWRGLKYGYTF
NA,TRBV18,TRBJ1-2,TRBD1,TGTGCCAGCTCACCGCTGTACGGACAGGGGCGGTATGGCTACACCTTC,CASSPLYGQGRYGYTF
few,TRBV7-6,TRBJ2-2,NA,TGTGCCAGCAGCTTAGTGGGCCTCACGTGGTCGGTCACCGGGGAGCTGTTTTTT,CASSLVGLTWSVTGELFF
NA,TRBV7-9,TRBJ2-7,NA,TGTGCCAGCAGCTTACGAACAGGTTACGAGCAGTACTTC,CASSLRTGYEQYF
NA,TRBV7-9,TRBJ1-2,TRBD1,TGTGCCAGCAGTCCCCGGGACAGGTCTTGGTATGGCTACACCTTC,CASSPRDRSWYGYTF
once,TRBV5-1,TRBJ1-2,NA,TGCGCCAGCAGTCACTTACCCTTGGATCCAGGAAGGTGCTTC,CASSHLPLDPGRCF
NA,TRBV27,TRBJ1-1,NA,TGTGCCAGCAGTTTACGACCATCGGGTGAAGCTTTCTTT,CASSLRPSGEAFF
NA,TRBV5-1,TRBJ2-7,TRBD1,TGCGCCAGCAGCAAGGGACAGCCATGGCTAACTGGTGCCTACGAGCAGTACTTC,CASSKGQPWLTGAYEQYF
once,TRBV27,TRBJ1-2,NA,TGTGCCAGCAGCCATAGCCCCTTAGGTGCATCGGGATATGGCTACACCTTC,CASSHSPLGASGYGYTF
NA,TRBV5-4,TRBJ1-1,TRBD1,TGTGCCAGCAGCGAAGGGACAGGGAACACTGAAGCTTTCTTT,CASSEGTGNTEAFF